This TCR beta chain was sequenced in a study of blood T cell repertoires in COVID-19. Overall study: Samples came from the United States, Italy and Spain, spanning acute and convalescent COVID-19. In each case, the material was cDNA or gDNA derived from T cells, B-cell-depleted T cells, or PBMCs.

Authors' methods: Estimates of nucleated cell counts were drawn from the amplification of reference gene primers. TCRdb's table, derived via immunoSEQ multiplex PCR, lists solely in-frame clones and lacks some. Clone size and V and J calls were adopted from that table, with D and trimming inferred from the DNA. The data hold about 200,000 clones, with around 89% observed a single time. This clonotype was obtained from a woman in her 40s with acute or convalescent COVID-19. The sequenced material came from peripheral blood.

In DNA form, the CDR3 reads TGCGCCAGCAGCCAAGATTGGGACAGGGAGGTGAACACTGAAGCTTTCTTT. This translates into CASSQDWDREVNTEAFF. V is TRBV4-1 and J is TRBJ1-1, with 9 positions matching TRBD1. The germline V gene encodes CDR1 MGHRA and CDR2 YSYEKL. The ends lost 0 bases at V and 0 bases at J; junction bases unmatched: 5. There are 17 residues in the CDR3.